The rows below give T cell receptor beta chains drawn from one sample of a study of blood T cell repertoires in COVID-19. Clones were sequenced by immunoSEQ multiplex PCR, and TCRdb holds only the in-frame ones, with some missing. The table lists 310,000 or so clones, 89% of them singletons. Sequenced input: peripheral blood. Receptors were obtained from a man between 18 and 35 years old who had recovered from COVID-19. CDR3s include the opening cysteine and the closing phenylalanine or tryptophan. A D gene is named only where the DNA matches it firmly. Rows give clone size only sometimes, using once, few, many, or a class for an expanded clone.

CDR3 length: 17; V gene: TRBV5-6; J gene: TRBJ2-2; D gene: .; clone size: .; CDR3 DNA: TGTGCCAGCAGCTCAGCGACAGGACCTATGAACACCGGGGAGCTGTTTTTT; CDR3 protein: CASSSATGPMNTGELFF
CDR3 length: 17; V gene: TRBV15; J gene: TRBJ2-5; D gene: TRBD2; clone size: .; CDR3 DNA: TGTGCCACCAGCAGAGAGTTGCTAGCGGGAGAACAAGAGACCCAGTACTTC; CDR3 protein: CATSRELLAGEQETQYF
CDR3 length: 14; V gene: TRBV29-1; J gene: TRBJ1-1; D gene: TRBD1; clone size: .; CDR3 DNA: TGCAGCGTACCGGGACAGGGTTTTGGCACTGAAGCTTTCTTT; CDR3 protein: CSVPGQGFGTEAFF
CDR3 length: 15; V gene: TRBV11-2; J gene: TRBJ2-7; D gene: .; clone size: .; CDR3 DNA: TGTGCCAGCAGCTTAGTGGCCGGGGCGGGGAACGAGCAGTACTTC; CDR3 protein: CASSLVAGAGNEQYF
CDR3 length: 16; V gene: TRBV7-9; J gene: TRBJ2-4; D gene: .; clone size: .; CDR3 DNA: TGTGCCAGCAGCCCCGGTGATAGCGGCCTTAAAAACATTCAGTACTTC; CDR3 protein: CASSPGDSGLKNIQYF
CDR3 length: 12; V gene: TRBV12-3/TRBV12-4; J gene: TRBJ1-1; D gene: .; clone size: .; CDR3 DNA: TGTGCCAGCAGTTTTGTCCGGACTGAAGCTTTCTTT; CDR3 protein: CASSFVRTEAFF
CDR3 length: 12; V gene: TRBV25-1; J gene: TRBJ2-1; D gene: .; clone size: once; CDR3 DNA: TGTGCCAGCAGTCCCAGGGTCGCGGAGCAGTTCTTC; CDR3 protein: CASSPRVAEQFF
CDR3 length: 16; V gene: TRBV15; J gene: TRBJ2-1; D gene: TRBD1; clone size: .; CDR3 DNA: TGTGCCACCAGCAGATCTGACAGGGGACTGTACAATGAGCAGTTCTTC; CDR3 protein: CATSRSDRGLYNEQFF
CDR3 length: 17; V gene: TRBV2; J gene: TRBJ1-6; D gene: .; clone size: .; CDR3 DNA: TGTGCCAGCAGTGAAGGAGGGCAGGGACTTGATAATTCACCCCTCCACTTT; CDR3 protein: CASSEGGQGLDNSPLHF
CDR3 length: 15; V gene: TRBV7-3; J gene: TRBJ2-2; D gene: TRBD2; clone size: .; CDR3 DNA: TGTGCCAGCAGGACCGGGACTACAAACACCGGGGAGCTGTTTTTT; CDR3 protein: CASRTGTTNTGELFF
CDR3 length: 17; V gene: TRBV6-2/TRBV6-3; J gene: TRBJ2-7; D gene: .; clone size: .; CDR3 DNA: TGTGCCAGCAGTTACTCTACTCGAAGCCAGGGGGGATACGAGCAGTACTTC; CDR3 protein: CASSYSTRSQGGYEQYF
CDR3 length: 12; V gene: TRBV6-5; J gene: TRBJ1-5; D gene: .; clone size: once; CDR3 DNA: TGTGCCAGCGGGGGGGTCCATCAGCCCCAGCATTTT; CDR3 protein: CASGGVHQPQHF
CDR3 length: 14; V gene: TRBV27; J gene: TRBJ2-7; D gene: .; clone size: once; CDR3 DNA: TGTGCCAGCAGTCTGACAGGCGAGAACTACGAGCAGTACTTC; CDR3 protein: CASSLTGENYEQYF
CDR3 length: 15; V gene: TRBV6-5; J gene: TRBJ2-1; D gene: .; clone size: .; CDR3 DNA: TGTGCCAGCAGCCTGGGGGGACAGCCCTACAATGAGCAGTTCTTC; CDR3 protein: CASSLGGQPYNEQFF
CDR3 length: 15; V gene: TRBV10-1; J gene: TRBJ2-2; D gene: TRBD1; clone size: .; CDR3 DNA: TGCGCCAGCAGCCAGGGGGCATCGAACACCGGGGAGCTGTTTTTT; CDR3 protein: CASSQGASNTGELFF
CDR3 length: 15; V gene: TRBV11-2; J gene: TRBJ2-7; D gene: .; clone size: .; CDR3 DNA: TGTGCCAGCGCCACTCCGAGGTTAAGCTCCTACGAGCAGTACTTC; CDR3 protein: CASATPRLSSYEQYF
CDR3 length: 11; V gene: TRBV12-3/TRBV12-4; J gene: TRBJ1-2; D gene: .; clone size: .; CDR3 DNA: TGTGCCTCCGGCAGGGCGTATGGCTACACCTTC; CDR3 protein: CASGRAYGYTF
CDR3 length: 21; V gene: TRBV27; J gene: TRBJ2-6; D gene: TRBD1; clone size: .; CDR3 DNA: TGTGCCAGCAGTTTATCTTCGGACAGGGGGCACTCAATCTCTGGGGCCAACGTCCTGACTTTC; CDR3 protein: CASSLSSDRGHSISGANVLTF
CDR3 length: 14; V gene: TRBV5-1; J gene: TRBJ2-1; D gene: .; clone size: .; CDR3 DNA: TGCGCCAGCAGAGAGGGCCTACTCCCCAATGAGCAGTTCTTC; CDR3 protein: CASREGLLPNEQFF
CDR3 length: 15; V gene: TRBV2; J gene: TRBJ2-7; D gene: TRBD1; clone size: .; CDR3 DNA: TGTGCCAGCAGTGAGACCGGGACAGGGATATACGAGCAGTACTTC; CDR3 protein: CASSETGTGIYEQYF
CDR3 length: 17; V gene: TRBV4-1; J gene: TRBJ1-1; D gene: TRBD1; clone size: once; CDR3 DNA: TGCGCCAGCAGCCAAGACGACCGACAGGGGTTCAGGACTGAAGCTTTCTTT; CDR3 protein: CASSQDDRQGFRTEAFF
CDR3 length: 14; V gene: TRBV27; J gene: TRBJ2-5; D gene: .; clone size: .; CDR3 DNA: TGTGCCAGCAGTTTACTTTCAGGGGAAGAGACCCAGTACTTC; CDR3 protein: CASSLLSGEETQYF
CDR3 length: 13; V gene: TRBV6-4; J gene: TRBJ2-7; D gene: .; clone size: once; CDR3 DNA: TGTGCCAGCAGCGTCGAGGCCTCCTACGAGCAGTACTTC; CDR3 protein: CASSVEASYEQYF
CDR3 length: 13; V gene: TRBV3-1/TRBV3-2; J gene: TRBJ2-7; D gene: .; clone size: .; CDR3 DNA: TGTGCCAGCAGCCAAGTCAACTCTCCCGAGCAGTACTTC; CDR3 protein: CASSQVNSPEQYF
CDR3 length: 16; V gene: TRBV27; J gene: TRBJ2-1; D gene: TRBD1; clone size: .; CDR3 DNA: TGTGCCAGCAGTTTACGACAGGGGGCAGCTTACAATGAGCAGTTCTTC; CDR3 protein: CASSLRQGAAYNEQFF
CDR3 length: 14; V gene: TRBV5-1; J gene: TRBJ2-3; D gene: .; clone size: .; CDR3 DNA: TGCGCCAGCAGCTTGGACGAGGCCACAGATACGCAGTATTTT; CDR3 protein: CASSLDEATDTQYF
CDR3 length: 13; V gene: TRBV11-2; J gene: TRBJ2-7; D gene: .; clone size: .; CDR3 DNA: TGTGCCAGCTCCACCGGGTCCACGTACGAGCAGTACTTC; CDR3 protein: CASSTGSTYEQYF